Described below is a single T cell receptor (beta chain) sequence and its context. Antigen: not known. The assay was immunoSEQ multiplex PCR, and TCRdb's table has in-frame clones only and misses some. The data hold roughly 90,000 clones, with 55% to 75% observed a single time. V was trimmed by 9 bases and J by 0 bases, leaving 17 bases between them. Germline V CDR1 and CDR2: LNHNV, YYDKDF (reference sequence). The CDR3 has 15 residues. People whose metastatic non-small-cell lung cancer was chemo-refractory got focal radiation along with CTLA-4 blockade by ipilimumab. This record comes from a study of radiotherapy plus CTLA-4 blockade in lung cancer. About the research overall: There were objective responses in 18% of patients, and 31% had disease control.

Overall study findings and caveats: Researchers report tumor-derived TCR clones expanding in blood after radiotherapy plus ipilimumab.

This chain uses TRBV15 with TRBJ1-1; TRBD1 is a possible D gene (6 bases). This sample comprised peripheral blood, obtained from a patient treated with radiotherapy plus ipilimumab. The sequence was collected from a human donor with non-small cell lung cancer that progressed on radiotherapy plus ipilimumab. The DNA of the CDR3 is TGTGCCACAAACAGGGACCTGGCCATGAACACTGAAGCTTTCTTT. Protein product: CATNRDLAMNTEAFF. Full variable domain (missing parts from reference TRBV15 and TRBJ1-1): DAMVIQNPRYQVTQFGKPVTLSCSQTLNHNVMYWYQQKSSQAPKLLFHYYDKDFNNEADTPDNFQSRRPNTSFCFLDIRSPGLGDTAMYLCATNRDLAMNTEAFFGQGTRLTVV.